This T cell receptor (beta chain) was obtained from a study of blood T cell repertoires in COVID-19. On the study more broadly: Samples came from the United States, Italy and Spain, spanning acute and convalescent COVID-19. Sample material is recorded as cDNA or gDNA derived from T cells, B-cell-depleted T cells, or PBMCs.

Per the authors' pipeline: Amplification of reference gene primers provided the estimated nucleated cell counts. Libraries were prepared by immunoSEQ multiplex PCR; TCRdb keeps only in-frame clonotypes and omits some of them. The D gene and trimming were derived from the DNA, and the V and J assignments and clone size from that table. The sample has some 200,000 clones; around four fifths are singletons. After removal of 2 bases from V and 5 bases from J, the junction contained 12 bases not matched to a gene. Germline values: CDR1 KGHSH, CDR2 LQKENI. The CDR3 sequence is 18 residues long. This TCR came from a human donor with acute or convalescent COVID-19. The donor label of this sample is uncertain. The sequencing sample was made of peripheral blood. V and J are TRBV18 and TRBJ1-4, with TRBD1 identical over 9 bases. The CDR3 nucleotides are TGTGCCAGCTCACCAGAACTCCTTTCGACAGGGGGGAATGAAAAACTGTTTTTT. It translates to CASSPELLSTGGNEKLFF.